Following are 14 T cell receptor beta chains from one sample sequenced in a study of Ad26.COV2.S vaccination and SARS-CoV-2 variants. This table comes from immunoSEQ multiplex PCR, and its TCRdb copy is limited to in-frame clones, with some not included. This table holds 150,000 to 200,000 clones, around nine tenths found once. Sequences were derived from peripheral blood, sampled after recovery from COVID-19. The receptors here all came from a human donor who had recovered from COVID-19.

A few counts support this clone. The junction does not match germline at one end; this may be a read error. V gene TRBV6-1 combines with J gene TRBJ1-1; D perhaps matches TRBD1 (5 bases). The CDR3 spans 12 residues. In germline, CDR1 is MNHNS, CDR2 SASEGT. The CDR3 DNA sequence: TGTGCCAGCGGTGAGGGGCGCGATGAAGCTTTCTTT. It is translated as CASGEGRDEAFF.

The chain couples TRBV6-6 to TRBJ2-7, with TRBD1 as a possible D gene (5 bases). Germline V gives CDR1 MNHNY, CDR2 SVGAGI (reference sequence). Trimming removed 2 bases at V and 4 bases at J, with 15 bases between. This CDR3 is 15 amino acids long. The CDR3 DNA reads TGTGCCAGCAGTTACGAGAAAATGGGGCTTTACGAGCAGTACTTC. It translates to CASSYEKMGLYEQYF.

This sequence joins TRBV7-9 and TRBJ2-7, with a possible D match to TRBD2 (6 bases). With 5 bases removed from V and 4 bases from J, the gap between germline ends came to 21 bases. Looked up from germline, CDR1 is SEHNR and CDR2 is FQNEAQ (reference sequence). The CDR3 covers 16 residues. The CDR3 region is CASSKKRSAGGYEQYF. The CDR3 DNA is TGTGCCAGCAGCAAAAAGCGCTCCGCCGGGGGATACGAGCAGTACTTC.

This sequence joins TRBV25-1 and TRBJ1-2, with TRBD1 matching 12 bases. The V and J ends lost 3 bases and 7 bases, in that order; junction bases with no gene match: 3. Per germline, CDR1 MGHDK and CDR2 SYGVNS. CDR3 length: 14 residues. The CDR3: CASSEGQGASGYTF. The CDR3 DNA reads TGTGCCAGCAGTGAGGGACAGGGGGCTTCTGGCTACACCTTC.

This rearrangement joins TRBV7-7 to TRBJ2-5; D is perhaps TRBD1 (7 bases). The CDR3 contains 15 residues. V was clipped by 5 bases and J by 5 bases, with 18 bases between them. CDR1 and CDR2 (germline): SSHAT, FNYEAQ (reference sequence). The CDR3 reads CASSHPTGRIETQYF. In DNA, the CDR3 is TGTGCCAGCAGCCATCCGACAGGGAGGATCGAGACCCAGTACTTC.

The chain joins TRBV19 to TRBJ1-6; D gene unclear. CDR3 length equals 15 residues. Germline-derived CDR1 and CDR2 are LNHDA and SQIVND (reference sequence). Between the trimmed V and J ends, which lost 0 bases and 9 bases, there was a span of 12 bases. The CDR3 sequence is CASSIENGPGSPLHF. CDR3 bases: TGTGCCAGTAGTATAGAGAACGGCCCGGGTTCACCCCTCCACTTT. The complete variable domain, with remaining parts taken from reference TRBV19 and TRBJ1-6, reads DGGITQSPKYLFRKEGQNVTLSCEQNLNHDAMYWYRQDPGQGLRLIYYSQIVNDFQKGDIAEGYSVSREKKESFPLTVTSAQKNPTAFYLCASSIENGPGSPLHFGNGTRLTVT.

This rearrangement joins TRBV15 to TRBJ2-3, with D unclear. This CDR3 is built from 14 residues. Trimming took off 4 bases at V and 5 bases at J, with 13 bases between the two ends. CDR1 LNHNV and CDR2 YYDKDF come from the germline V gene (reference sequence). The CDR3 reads CATSMILTRDTQYF. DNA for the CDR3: TGTGCCACCAGCATGATCCTAACAAGAGATACGCAGTATTTT.

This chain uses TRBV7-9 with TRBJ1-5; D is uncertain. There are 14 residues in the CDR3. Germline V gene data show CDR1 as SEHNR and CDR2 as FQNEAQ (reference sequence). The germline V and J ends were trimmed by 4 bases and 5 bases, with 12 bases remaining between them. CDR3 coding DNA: TGTGCCAGCAGCTCCATAAACCGGGATCAGCCCCAGCATTTT. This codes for CASSSINRDQPQHF. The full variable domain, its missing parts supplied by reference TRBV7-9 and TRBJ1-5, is DTGVSQNPRHKITKRGQNVTFRCDPISEHNRLYWYRQTLGQGPEFLTYFQNEAQLEKSRLLSDRFSAERPKGSFSTLEIQRTEQGDSAMYLCASSSINRDQPQHFGDGTRLSIL.

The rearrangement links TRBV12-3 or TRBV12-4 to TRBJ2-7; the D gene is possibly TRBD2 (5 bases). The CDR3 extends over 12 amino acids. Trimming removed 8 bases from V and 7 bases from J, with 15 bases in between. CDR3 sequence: CASGLGLWEQYF. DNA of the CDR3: TGTGCCAGCGGGCTAGGACTTTGGGAGCAGTACTTC.

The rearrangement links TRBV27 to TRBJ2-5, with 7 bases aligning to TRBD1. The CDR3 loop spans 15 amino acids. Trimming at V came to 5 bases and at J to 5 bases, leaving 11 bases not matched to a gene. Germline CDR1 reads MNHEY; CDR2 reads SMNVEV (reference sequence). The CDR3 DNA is TGTGCCAGCAGTATTAGACAGGGTTTGTCGGAGACCCAGTACTTC. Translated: CASSIRQGLSETQYF.

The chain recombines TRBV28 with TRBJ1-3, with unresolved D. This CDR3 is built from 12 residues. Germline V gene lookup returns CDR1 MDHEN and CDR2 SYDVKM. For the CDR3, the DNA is TGTGGTACACAGAGCTCTGGAAACACCATATATTTT. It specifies CGTQSSGNTIYF. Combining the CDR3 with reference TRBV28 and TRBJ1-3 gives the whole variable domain DVKVTQSSRYLVKRTGEKVFLECVQDMDHENMFWYRQDPGLGLRLIYFSYDVKMKEKGDIPEGYSVSREKKERFSLILESASTNQTSMYLCGTQSSGNTIYFGEGSWLTVV.

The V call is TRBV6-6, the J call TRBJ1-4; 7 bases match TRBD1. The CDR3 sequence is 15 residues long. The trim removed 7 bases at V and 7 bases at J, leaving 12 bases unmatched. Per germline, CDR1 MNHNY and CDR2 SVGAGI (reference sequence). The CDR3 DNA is TGTGCCAGCAAAATATTACAGGGGAGAGGTGAAAAACTGTTTTTT. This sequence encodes CASKILQGRGEKLFF.

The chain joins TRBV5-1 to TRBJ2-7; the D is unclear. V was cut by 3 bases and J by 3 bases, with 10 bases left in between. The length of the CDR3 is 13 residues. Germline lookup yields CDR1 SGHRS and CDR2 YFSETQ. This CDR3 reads CASSSFNSYEQYF. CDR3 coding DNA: TGCGCCAGCAGCTCCTTTAATAGCTACGAGCAGTACTTC.

The CDR3 loop is CASSPDRWDYGYTF. For the CDR3, the DNA is TGTGCCAGCAGCCCCGATCGATGGGACTATGGCTACACCTTC. The J gene is TRBJ1-2, the V gene TRBV21-1. TRBV21-1 is termed a pseudogene. The CDR3 totals 14 residues.